This TCR beta chain was retrieved from a study of CD8 T cells in ankylosing spondylitis. Points from the study as a whole: As reported, disease-linked clones showed significant enrichment in matched ankylosing spondylitis synovial fluid.

Making the TCR beta libraries involved quantitative 5'-RACE with molecular barcodes. TCRdb recomputed calls from the 5' RACE reads with MiXCR, one row per CDR3 protein. Among 150,000 to 200,000 distinct CDR3 sequences listed, around a tenth were seen once. The V gene's germline CDR1 is SGHRS and CDR2 YFSETQ. Trimming left V 7 bases short and J 4 bases short, with 19 bases between. This CDR3 spans 15 amino acids. This clonotype has at least ten counts. Its antigen is as yet unknown. This sequence originates from a male donor with ankylosing spondylitis or in good health (not recorded which). Sequencing used blood, either unsorted or a sorted T cell fraction (not recorded which). V usage is TRBV5-1 and J usage is TRBJ2-3; possible D gene TRBD1, 6 bases. The CDR3: CASGQGLEYSDTQYF. CDR3 DNA: TGCGCCAGCGGCCAGGGGCTAGAGTACTCAGATACGCAGTATTTT. Variable domain in full (rest from reference TRBV5-1 and TRBJ2-3): KAGVTQTPRYLIKTRGQQVTLSCSPISGHRSVSWYQQTPGQGLQFLFEYFSETQRNKGNFPGRFSGRQFSNSRSEMNVSTLELGDSALYLCASGQGLEYSDTQYFGPGTRLTVL.